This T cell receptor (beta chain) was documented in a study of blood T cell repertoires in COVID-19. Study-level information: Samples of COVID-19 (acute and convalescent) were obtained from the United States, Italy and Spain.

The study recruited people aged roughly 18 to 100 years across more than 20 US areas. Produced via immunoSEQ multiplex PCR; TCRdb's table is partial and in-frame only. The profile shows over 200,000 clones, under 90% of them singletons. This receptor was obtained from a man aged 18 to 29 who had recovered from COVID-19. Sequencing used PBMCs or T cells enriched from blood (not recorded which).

CDR3 bases: TGTGCCAGCAGCCGCGGGAGCTCCTACAATGAGCAGTTCTTC. Protein product: CASSRGSSYNEQFF. The J gene is TRBJ2-1, the V gene TRBV3-1 (or the pseudogene TRBV3-2); 7 nucleotides match TRBD2. V gave up 4 bases and J gave up 0 bases; unmatched junction bases: 0. In germline, CDR1 is LGHDT, CDR2 YNNKEL (reference sequence). The CDR3 length is 14 residues.